These T cell receptor beta chains were read from a single sample in a study of cytomegalovirus exposure and HLA in healthy donors. Assay: immunoSEQ multiplex PCR; the TCRdb copy retains only in-frame clones and omits some. The table records 160,000 or so clones, approximately 70% of them present only once. The sample taken for sequencing was PBMCs. Receptors originate from a young man in good health and CMV-seropositive. Both conserved end residues are part of each CDR3. A D gene is named only where the DNA matches it firmly. Only part of the rows carry a size: once, few, many, or a class if the clone is expanded.

v_call: TRBV7-3
clone_size: NA
d_call: NA
j_call: TRBJ2-1
cdr3_nt: TGTGCCAGCAGTCCGCCGGGACTCCCCTACAATGAGCAGTTCTTC
cdr3_aa: CASSPPGLPYNEQFF

v_call: TRBV6-1
clone_size: few
d_call: NA
j_call: TRBJ1-6
cdr3_nt: TGTGCCAGCAGTGATAGCTCCTATAATTCACCCCTCCACTTT
cdr3_aa: CASSDSSYNSPLHF

v_call: TRBV14
clone_size: few
d_call: NA
j_call: TRBJ2-3
cdr3_nt: TGTGCCAGCAGCCAAGTTATCGGCGGTAGCACAGATACGCAGTATTTT
cdr3_aa: CASSQVIGGSTDTQYF

v_call: TRBV7-8
clone_size: NA
d_call: NA
j_call: TRBJ1-6
cdr3_nt: TGTGCCAGCAGCTTAGTAGACATGGGTAATTCACCCCTCCACTTT
cdr3_aa: CASSLVDMGNSPLHF

v_call: TRBV5-1
clone_size: NA
d_call: TRBD1
j_call: TRBJ1-1
cdr3_nt: TGCGCCAGCAGCTTGAGGGACAGGGTCTCGAACACTGAAGCTTTCTTT
cdr3_aa: CASSLRDRVSNTEAFF

v_call: TRBV19
clone_size: NA
d_call: NA
j_call: TRBJ2-1
cdr3_nt: TGTGCCAGTAGTATGGAAGTTCTAGCTGGTGAGCAGTTCTTC
cdr3_aa: CASSMEVLAGEQFF

v_call: TRBV5-6
clone_size: NA
d_call: TRBD1
j_call: TRBJ2-6
cdr3_nt: TGTGCCAGCAGATTGACAGGGGACAGCTCTGGGGCCAACGTCCTGACTTTC
cdr3_aa: CASRLTGDSSGANVLTF

v_call: TRBV27
clone_size: NA
d_call: TRBD1
j_call: TRBJ1-6
cdr3_nt: TGTGCCAGCAGTTTTCGGGACAGGGGAGGACCCCTCCACTTT
cdr3_aa: CASSFRDRGGPLHF

v_call: TRBV11-3
clone_size: once
d_call: TRBD1
j_call: TRBJ2-2
cdr3_nt: TGTGCCAGCAGCACACCCGGGACAGGGTTTTTAGGGCCGAACACCGGGGAGCTGTTTTTT
cdr3_aa: CASSTPGTGFLGPNTGELFF

v_call: TRBV9
clone_size: NA
d_call: TRBD1
j_call: TRBJ2-2
cdr3_nt: TGTGCCAGCAGCATCACAGGGGGCTTTAACACCGGGGAGCTGTTTTTT
cdr3_aa: CASSITGGFNTGELFF

v_call: TRBV10-2
clone_size: few
d_call: TRBD2
j_call: TRBJ2-1
cdr3_nt: TGCGCCAGCATGAGAAGCGGGGGCCCCAATGAGCAGTTCTTC
cdr3_aa: CASMRSGGPNEQFF

v_call: TRBV5-4
clone_size: NA
d_call: TRBD2
j_call: TRBJ2-5
cdr3_nt: TGTGCCACCCAGGGAGGGGCAGTTAAGGAGACCCAGTACTTC
cdr3_aa: CATQGGAVKETQYF

v_call: TRBV4-1
clone_size: NA
d_call: NA
j_call: TRBJ1-2
cdr3_nt: TGCGCCAGCAGCCAAGAGGGGGGGACGGGCTATGGCTACACCTTC
cdr3_aa: CASSQEGGTGYGYTF

v_call: TRBV27
clone_size: NA
d_call: NA
j_call: TRBJ2-1
cdr3_nt: TGTGCCAGCAGTTTAGGGGGCATTGGGTACAATGAGCAGTTCTTC
cdr3_aa: CASSLGGIGYNEQFF

v_call: TRBV5-6
clone_size: NA
d_call: TRBD1
j_call: TRBJ2-1
cdr3_nt: TGTGCCAGCAGCCCCTGGACAGGGGCGACCTACAATGAGCAGTTCTTC
cdr3_aa: CASSPWTGATYNEQFF

v_call: TRBV2
clone_size: NA
d_call: NA
j_call: TRBJ2-3
cdr3_nt: TGTGCCAGCAGCACGAACAGGGTTAGGAACACAGATACGCAGTATTTT
cdr3_aa: CASSTNRVRNTDTQYF

v_call: TRBV2
clone_size: NA
d_call: NA
j_call: TRBJ1-5
cdr3_nt: TGTGCCAGCATAAACGACAGAAATAGCAATCAGCCCCAGCATTTT
cdr3_aa: CASINDRNSNQPQHF

v_call: TRBV7-6
clone_size: NA
d_call: NA
j_call: TRBJ1-5
cdr3_nt: TGTGCCAGCAGCCTGGGAGGGAGTCAGCCCCAGCATTTT
cdr3_aa: CASSLGGSQPQHF

v_call: TRBV20-1
clone_size: NA
d_call: NA
j_call: TRBJ2-3
cdr3_nt: TGCAGTGCTACCGGAGCCGATACGCAGTATTTT
cdr3_aa: CSATGADTQYF

v_call: TRBV4-1
clone_size: once
d_call: TRBD1
j_call: TRBJ1-2
cdr3_nt: TGCGCCAGCAGCCAACCCTCGGACAGGGCAGGCGGCTACACCTTC
cdr3_aa: CASSQPSDRAGGYTF

v_call: TRBV7-9
clone_size: once
d_call: NA
j_call: TRBJ1-3
cdr3_nt: TGTGCCAGCAGCCCCGGGACATCTGGAAACACCATATATTTT
cdr3_aa: CASSPGTSGNTIYF

v_call: TRBV6-1
clone_size: once
d_call: NA
j_call: TRBJ1-1
cdr3_nt: TGTGCCAGCAGAGACGGCGGAGCTAACACTGAAGCTTTCTTT
cdr3_aa: CASRDGGANTEAFF

v_call: TRBV2
clone_size: NA
d_call: NA
j_call: TRBJ2-3
cdr3_nt: TGTGCCAGCAGAGGTAGCGGAGGTGGCACAGATACGCAGTATTTT
cdr3_aa: CASRGSGGGTDTQYF

v_call: TRBV4-1
clone_size: NA
d_call: NA
j_call: TRBJ2-1
cdr3_nt: TGCGCCAGCAGCCAGGTACCTAGCGATGAGCAGTTCTTC
cdr3_aa: CASSQVPSDEQFF

v_call: TRBV29-1
clone_size: NA
d_call: NA
j_call: TRBJ1-2
cdr3_nt: TGCAGCGTTGAGGACACTTTCTATGGCTACACCTTC
cdr3_aa: CSVEDTFYGYTF

v_call: TRBV19
clone_size: NA
d_call: TRBD1
j_call: TRBJ1-1
cdr3_nt: TGTGCCAGTAGTATCTTGACAGGGGGCTGGGGGACTACTGAAGCTTTCTTT
cdr3_aa: CASSILTGGWGTTEAFF

v_call: TRBV19
clone_size: NA
d_call: NA
j_call: TRBJ1-4
cdr3_nt: TGTGCCAGTAGTATGGCTGCAACTAATGAAAAACTGTTTTTT
cdr3_aa: CASSMAATNEKLFF

v_call: TRBV7-3
clone_size: NA
d_call: NA
j_call: TRBJ2-2
cdr3_nt: TGTGCCAGCAGCTTAGTCCCCGGGACACCCCCGGGCACCGGGGAGCTGTTTTTT
cdr3_aa: CASSLVPGTPPGTGELFF

v_call: TRBV5-6
clone_size: NA
d_call: NA
j_call: TRBJ1-5
cdr3_nt: TGTGCCAGCAGCTTAATCGGGTGGGATCAGCCCCAGCATTTT
cdr3_aa: CASSLIGWDQPQHF

v_call: TRBV30
clone_size: NA
d_call: NA
j_call: TRBJ2-2
cdr3_nt: TGTGCCTGGAGTGGACTAGGTATCGGGGAGCTGTTTTTT
cdr3_aa: CAWSGLGIGELFF

v_call: TRBV6-1
clone_size: few
d_call: NA
j_call: TRBJ1-1
cdr3_nt: TGTGCCAGCAGTGAATCGGGCAGGGGAGCTTTCTTT
cdr3_aa: CASSESGRGAFF

v_call: TRBV6-5
clone_size: NA
d_call: NA
j_call: TRBJ1-2
cdr3_nt: TGTGCCGTCCTCTCGCTCCCGGGTAGGGGCTACACCTTC
cdr3_aa: CAVLSLPGRGYTF

v_call: TRBV27
clone_size: NA
d_call: NA
j_call: TRBJ2-1
cdr3_nt: TGTGCCAGGACTCTCTCCCGCGAGGGGGCCTACAATGAGCAGTTCTTC
cdr3_aa: CARTLSREGAYNEQFF

v_call: TRBV9
clone_size: NA
d_call: NA
j_call: TRBJ2-3
cdr3_nt: TGTGCCAGCAGCCCAGGACTCGATACGCAGTATTTT
cdr3_aa: CASSPGLDTQYF

v_call: TRBV7-6
clone_size: NA
d_call: TRBD1
j_call: TRBJ2-1
cdr3_nt: TGTGCCAGCAGTCGCTATGATCCGGGACAGGGAGTCAATGAGCAGTTCTTC
cdr3_aa: CASSRYDPGQGVNEQFF

v_call: TRBV5-1
clone_size: NA
d_call: TRBD2
j_call: TRBJ2-3
cdr3_nt: TGCGCCAGCAGCTTGGTGGCGGGGGGCACAGATACGCAGTATTTT
cdr3_aa: CASSLVAGGTDTQYF

v_call: TRBV18
clone_size: NA
d_call: NA
j_call: TRBJ1-1
cdr3_nt: TGTGCCAGCTCACCAGGGGGCACGAACACTGAAGCTTTCTTT
cdr3_aa: CASSPGGTNTEAFF

v_call: TRBV19
clone_size: NA
d_call: NA
j_call: TRBJ2-3
cdr3_nt: TGTGCCAGTAGTATTGGAGCTAAACGCACAGATACGCAGTATTTT
cdr3_aa: CASSIGAKRTDTQYF

v_call: TRBV5-4
clone_size: NA
d_call: NA
j_call: TRBJ1-1
cdr3_nt: TGTGCCAGCAGCTTGGGGCAGGATAAGGTAACTTTCTTT
cdr3_aa: CASSLGQDKVTFF

v_call: TRBV7-9
clone_size: NA
d_call: TRBD1
j_call: TRBJ2-6
cdr3_nt: TGTGCCAGCAGCCCGCGACAGGGATATGGCGGGGCCAACGTCCTGACTTTC
cdr3_aa: CASSPRQGYGGANVLTF

v_call: TRBV6-1
clone_size: few
d_call: NA
j_call: TRBJ1-4
cdr3_nt: TGTGCCACCGTACCGCAGGGTAATGAAAAACTGTTTTTT
cdr3_aa: CATVPQGNEKLFF

v_call: TRBV30
clone_size: few
d_call: TRBD1
j_call: TRBJ1-2
cdr3_nt: TGTGCCGGGACAGGCCATACTAACTATGGCTACACCTTC
cdr3_aa: CAGTGHTNYGYTF

v_call: TRBV6-1
clone_size: few
d_call: TRBD1
j_call: TRBJ1-5
cdr3_nt: TGTGCCAGCAGTGAAGGTGACAGGGACCAGCCCCAGCATTTT
cdr3_aa: CASSEGDRDQPQHF

v_call: TRBV5-6
clone_size: NA
d_call: NA
j_call: TRBJ1-2
cdr3_nt: TGTGCCAGCAGCTTGGCGCAGGGAGGCTATGGCTACACCTTC
cdr3_aa: CASSLAQGGYGYTF

v_call: TRBV11-2
clone_size: few
d_call: NA
j_call: TRBJ1-5
cdr3_nt: TGTGCCAGCAGTGAATGGTCGGGTCAGCCCCAGCATTTT
cdr3_aa: CASSEWSGQPQHF